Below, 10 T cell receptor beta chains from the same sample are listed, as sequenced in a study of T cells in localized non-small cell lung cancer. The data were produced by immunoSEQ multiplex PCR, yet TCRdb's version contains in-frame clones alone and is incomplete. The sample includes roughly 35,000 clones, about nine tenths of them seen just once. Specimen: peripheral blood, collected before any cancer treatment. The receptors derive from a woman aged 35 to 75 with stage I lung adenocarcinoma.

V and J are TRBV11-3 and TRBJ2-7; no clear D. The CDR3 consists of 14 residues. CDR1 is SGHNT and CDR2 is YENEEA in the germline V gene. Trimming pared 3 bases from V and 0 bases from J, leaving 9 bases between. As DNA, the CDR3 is TGTGCCAGCAGCTTGAGCAGGTACTCCTACGAGCAGTACTTC. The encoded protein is CASSLSRYSYEQYF.

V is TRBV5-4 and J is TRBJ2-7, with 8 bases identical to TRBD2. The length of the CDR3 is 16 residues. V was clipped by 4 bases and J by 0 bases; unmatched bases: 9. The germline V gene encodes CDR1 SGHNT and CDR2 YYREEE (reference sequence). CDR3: CASSPEAGASSYEQYF. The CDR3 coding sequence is TGTGCCAGCAGCCCGGAAGCGGGGGCCAGCTCCTACGAGCAGTACTTC.

The CDR3 loop is CASSVDWNEQFF. CDR3 in DNA: TGTGCCAGCAGCGTAGATTGGAATGAGCAGTTCTTC. The chain combines TRBV9 with TRBJ2-1; no firm D call. Germline V gene data show CDR1 as SGDLS and CDR2 as YYNGEE. The CDR3 sequence is 12 residues long. The V end lost 0 bases, the J end lost 7 bases, and 5 bases lay between the germline ends.

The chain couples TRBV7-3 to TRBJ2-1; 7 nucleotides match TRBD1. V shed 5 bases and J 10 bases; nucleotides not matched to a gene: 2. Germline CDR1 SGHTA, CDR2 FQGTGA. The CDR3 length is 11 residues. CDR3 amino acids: CASSQGGEQFF. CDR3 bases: TGTGCCAGCAGCCAAGGGGGCGAGCAGTTCTTC.

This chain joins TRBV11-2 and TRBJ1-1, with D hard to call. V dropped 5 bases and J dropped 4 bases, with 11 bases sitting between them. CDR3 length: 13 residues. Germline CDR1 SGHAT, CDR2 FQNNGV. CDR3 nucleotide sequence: TGTGCCAGCAGCCCCCAGACGACCACTGAAGCTTTCTTT. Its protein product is CASSPQTTTEAFF.

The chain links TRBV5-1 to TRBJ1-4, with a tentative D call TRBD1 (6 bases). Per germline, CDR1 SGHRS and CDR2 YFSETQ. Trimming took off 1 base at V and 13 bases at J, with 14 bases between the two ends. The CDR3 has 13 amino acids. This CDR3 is CASSLSDSSSLFF. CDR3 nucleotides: TGCGCCAGCAGCTTGTCGGACAGTTCATCACTGTTTTTT.

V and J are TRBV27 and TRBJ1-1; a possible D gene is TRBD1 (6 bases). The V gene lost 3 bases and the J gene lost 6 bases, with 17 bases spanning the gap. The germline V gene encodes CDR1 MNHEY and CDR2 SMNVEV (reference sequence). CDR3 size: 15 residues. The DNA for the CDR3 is TGTGCCAGCAGTTTTGCCTGGGGGGCAGGCGCTGAAGCTTTCTTT. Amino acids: CASSFAWGAGAEAFF.

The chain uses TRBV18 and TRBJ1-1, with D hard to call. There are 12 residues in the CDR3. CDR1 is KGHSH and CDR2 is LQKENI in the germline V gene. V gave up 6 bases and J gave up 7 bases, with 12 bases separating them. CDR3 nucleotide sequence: TGTGCCAGCTCCTCAAGCGGGGATGAAGCTTTCTTT. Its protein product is CASSSSGDEAFF. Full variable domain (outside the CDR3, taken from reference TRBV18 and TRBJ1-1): NAGVMQNPRHLVRRRGQEARLRCSPMKGHSHVYWYRQLPEEGLKFMVYLQKENIIDESGMPKERFSAEFPKEGPSILRIQQVVRGDSAAYFCASSSSGDEAFFGQGTRLTVV.

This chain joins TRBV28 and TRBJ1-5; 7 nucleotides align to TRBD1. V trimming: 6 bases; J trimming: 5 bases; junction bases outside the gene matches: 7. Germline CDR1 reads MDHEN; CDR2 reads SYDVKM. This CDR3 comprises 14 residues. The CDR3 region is CASRRGQTYQPQHF. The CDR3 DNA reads TGTGCCAGCAGGAGGGGACAGACCTATCAGCCCCAGCATTTT.

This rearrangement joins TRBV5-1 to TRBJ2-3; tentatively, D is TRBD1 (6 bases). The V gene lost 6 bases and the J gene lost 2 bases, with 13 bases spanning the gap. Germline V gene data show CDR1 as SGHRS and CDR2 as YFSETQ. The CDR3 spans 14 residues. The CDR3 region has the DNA TGCGCCAGCATTCAGGACAGTTACACAGATACGCAGTATTTT. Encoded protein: CASIQDSYTDTQYF.